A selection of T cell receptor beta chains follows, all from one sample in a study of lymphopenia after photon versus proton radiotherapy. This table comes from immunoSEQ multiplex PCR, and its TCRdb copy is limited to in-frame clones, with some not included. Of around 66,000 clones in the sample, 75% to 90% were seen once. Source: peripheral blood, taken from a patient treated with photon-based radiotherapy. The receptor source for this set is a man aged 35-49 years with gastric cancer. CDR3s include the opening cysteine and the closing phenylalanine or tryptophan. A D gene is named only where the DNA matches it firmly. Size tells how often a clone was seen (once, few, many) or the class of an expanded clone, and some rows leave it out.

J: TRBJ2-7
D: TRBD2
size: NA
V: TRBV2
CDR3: CASSEASGGVAEQYF
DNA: TGTGCCAGCAGTGAGGCTAGCGGGGGGGTAGCCGAGCAGTACTTC

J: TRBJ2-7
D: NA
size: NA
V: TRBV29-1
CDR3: CSVGYSYEQYF
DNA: TGCAGCGTTGGATACTCCTACGAGCAGTACTTC

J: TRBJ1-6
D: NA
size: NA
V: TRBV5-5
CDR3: CASSFEGRTYNSPLHF
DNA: TGTGCCAGCAGCTTCGAGGGTAGGACCTATAATTCACCCCTCCACTTT

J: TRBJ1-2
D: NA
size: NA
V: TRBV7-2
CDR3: CASSLDSGLGYGYTF
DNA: TGTGCCAGCAGCTTAGATTCAGGGTTGGGCTATGGCTACACCTTC

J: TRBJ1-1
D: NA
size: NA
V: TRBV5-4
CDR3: CASSLAANTEAFF
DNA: TGTGCCAGCAGCTTGGCGGCGAACACTGAAGCTTTCTTT

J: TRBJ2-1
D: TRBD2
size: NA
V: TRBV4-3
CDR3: CASSQAAGGAHSYNEQFF
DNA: TGCGCCAGCAGCCAAGCAGCGGGGGGGGCCCACTCCTACAATGAGCAGTTCTTC

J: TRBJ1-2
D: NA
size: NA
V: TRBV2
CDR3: CASSEGQRNYGYTF
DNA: TGTGCCAGCAGTGAAGGGCAGAGAAACTATGGCTACACCTTC

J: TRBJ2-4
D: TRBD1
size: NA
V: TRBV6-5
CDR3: CASSSGLDRGKNIQYF
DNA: TGTGCCAGCAGTTCCGGCCTGGACAGGGGCAAAAACATTCAGTACTTC

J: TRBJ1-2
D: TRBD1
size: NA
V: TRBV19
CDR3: CASSTTRQGATNYGYTF
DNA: TGTGCCAGTAGTACCACCCGACAGGGGGCTACTAACTATGGCTACACCTTC

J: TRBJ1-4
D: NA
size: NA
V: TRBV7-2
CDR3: CASSLALVGEKLFF
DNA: TGTGCCAGCAGCTTAGCTCTTGTCGGTGAAAAACTGTTTTTT

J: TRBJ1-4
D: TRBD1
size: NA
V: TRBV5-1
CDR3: CASSTGGEEKLFF
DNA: TGCGCCAGCTCGACAGGGGGCGAGGAAAAACTGTTTTTT

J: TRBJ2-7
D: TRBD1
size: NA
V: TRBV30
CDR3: CAWTADRGGSYEQYF
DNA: TGTGCCTGGACCGCCGACAGGGGGGGCTCCTACGAGCAGTACTTC

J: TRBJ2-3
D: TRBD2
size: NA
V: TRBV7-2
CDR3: CATERGSDTQYF
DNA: TGTGCCACAGAGCGGGGATCAGATACGCAGTATTTT

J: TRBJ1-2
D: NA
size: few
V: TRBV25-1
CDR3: CASSGRGGYTF
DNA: TGTGCCAGCAGTGGAAGGGGCGGCTACACCTTC

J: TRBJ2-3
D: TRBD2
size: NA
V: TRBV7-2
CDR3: CASSLTSGATDTQYF
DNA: TGTGCCAGCAGCCTGACTAGCGGGGCCACAGATACGCAGTATTTT

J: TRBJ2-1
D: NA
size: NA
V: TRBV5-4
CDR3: CASSLEFSDVAFF
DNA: TGTGCCAGCAGCTTGGAATTTTCGGATGTAGCGTTCTTC

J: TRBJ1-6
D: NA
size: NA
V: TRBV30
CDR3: CARKQGSSYNSPLHF
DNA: TGTGCCCGGAAACAAGGGAGCTCCTATAATTCACCCCTCCACTTT

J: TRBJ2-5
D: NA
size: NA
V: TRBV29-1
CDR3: CSVAPGFQGQETQYF
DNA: TGCAGCGTTGCCCCAGGTTTTCAGGGGCAAGAGACCCAGTACTTC

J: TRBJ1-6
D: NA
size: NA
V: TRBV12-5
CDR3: CASGDGTGNSPLHF
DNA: TGTGCTAGTGGTGACGGGACGGGGAATTCACCCCTCCACTTT

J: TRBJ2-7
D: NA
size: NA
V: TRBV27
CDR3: CASSLSRSYEQYF
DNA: TGTGCCAGCAGTTTATCCCGCTCCTACGAGCAGTACTTC

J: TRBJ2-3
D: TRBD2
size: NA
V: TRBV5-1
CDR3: CASSLDATSGGDTQYF
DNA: TGCGCCAGCAGCTTGGATGCGACTAGCGGAGGGGATACGCAGTATTTT

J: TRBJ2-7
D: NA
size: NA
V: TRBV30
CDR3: CAWTVGYEQYF
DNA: TGTGCCTGGACAGTCGGCTACGAGCAGTACTTC

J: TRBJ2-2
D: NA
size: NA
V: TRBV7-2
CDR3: CASSLGFSTGELFF
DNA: TGTGCCAGCAGCTTAGGTTTCAGCACCGGGGAGCTGTTTTTT

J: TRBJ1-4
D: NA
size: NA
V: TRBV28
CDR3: CASSSGVGGLFF
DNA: TGTGCCAGCAGTTCGGGAGTAGGTGGACTGTTTTTT

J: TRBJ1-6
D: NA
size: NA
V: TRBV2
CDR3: CASSGLGRANSPLHF
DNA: TGTGCCAGCAGTGGTCTCGGCAGGGCTAATTCACCCCTCCACTTT

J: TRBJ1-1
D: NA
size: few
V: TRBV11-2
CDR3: CASSKRQTMANTEAFF
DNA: TGTGCCAGCAGCAAAAGACAGACCATGGCGAACACTGAAGCTTTCTTT

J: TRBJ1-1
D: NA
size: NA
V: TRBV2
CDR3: CASSETDRAFF
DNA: TGTGCCAGCAGTGAAACCGATCGGGCTTTCTTT

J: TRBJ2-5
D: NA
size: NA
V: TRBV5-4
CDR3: CASKGSSGQETQYF
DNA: TGTGCCAGCAAGGGCAGCTCGGGGCAAGAGACCCAGTACTTC

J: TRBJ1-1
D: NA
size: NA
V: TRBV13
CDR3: CASSSRGGVPEAFF
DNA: TGTGCCAGCAGCTCTAGGGGCGGGGTCCCTGAAGCTTTCTTT

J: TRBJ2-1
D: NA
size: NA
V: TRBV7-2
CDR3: CASSPRGGNEQFF
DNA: TGTGCCAGCAGCCCCAGGGGGGGGAATGAGCAGTTCTTC

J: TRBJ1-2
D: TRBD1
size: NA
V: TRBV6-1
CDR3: CASSETGEGGYTF
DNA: TGTGCCAGCAGTGAGACAGGGGAGGGTGGCTACACCTTC

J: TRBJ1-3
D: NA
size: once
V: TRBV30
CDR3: CAWSARLGNTIYF
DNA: TGTGCCTGGAGTGCTAGATTAGGAAACACCATATATTTT

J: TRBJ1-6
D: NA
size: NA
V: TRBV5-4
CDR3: CASNLQGAYSPLHF
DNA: TGTGCCAGCAACTTACAGGGCGCGTATTCACCCCTCCACTTT

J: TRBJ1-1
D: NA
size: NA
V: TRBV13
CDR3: CASSLRGGAFF
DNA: TGTGCCAGCAGCCTTCGTGGGGGAGCTTTCTTT

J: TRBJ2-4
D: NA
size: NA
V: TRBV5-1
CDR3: CASSLYGGNIQYF
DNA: TGCGCCAGCAGCCTATACGGGGGAAACATTCAGTACTTC

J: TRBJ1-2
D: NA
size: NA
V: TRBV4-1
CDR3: CASSQPRGGDFSGYTF
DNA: TGCGCCAGCAGCCAACCGAGGGGGGGAGACTTCAGTGGCTACACCTTC

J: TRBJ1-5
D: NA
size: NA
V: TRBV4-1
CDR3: CASSQADRNNQPQHF
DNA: TGCGCCAGCAGCCAGGCAGACAGAAACAATCAGCCCCAGCATTTT

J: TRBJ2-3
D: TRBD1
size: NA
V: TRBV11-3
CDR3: CASSPRTGRPDTQYF
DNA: TGTGCCAGCAGCCCGAGGACAGGGCGGCCAGATACGCAGTATTTT

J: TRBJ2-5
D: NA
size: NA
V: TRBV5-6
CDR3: CASSLSNGGETQYF
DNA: TGTGCCAGCAGCTTGTCTAACGGGGGAGAGACCCAGTACTTC

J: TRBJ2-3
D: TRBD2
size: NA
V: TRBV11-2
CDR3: CASSGTAGGADTQYF
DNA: TGTGCCAGCAGCGGGACGGCGGGGGGGGCAGATACGCAGTATTTT

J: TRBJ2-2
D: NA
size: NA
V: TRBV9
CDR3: CASSAGPGELFF
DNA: TGTGCCAGCAGCGCGGGGCCCGGGGAGCTGTTTTTT

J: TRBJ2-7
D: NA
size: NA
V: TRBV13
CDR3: CASSSGLSYEQYF
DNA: TGTGCCAGCAGCTCGGGCCTCTCCTACGAGCAGTACTTC

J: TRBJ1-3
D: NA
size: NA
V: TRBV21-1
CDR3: CASSILLGTDGNTIYF
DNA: TGTGCCAGCAGCATTCTCCTCGGGACAGATGGAAACACCATATATTTT

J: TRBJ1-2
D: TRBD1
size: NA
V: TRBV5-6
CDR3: CASSLVQTGNYGYTF
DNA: TGTGCCAGCAGCTTGGTCCAGACAGGGAACTATGGCTACACCTTC

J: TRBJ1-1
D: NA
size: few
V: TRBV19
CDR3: CASSIDANPNTEAFF
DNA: TGTGCCAGTAGTATAGACGCGAACCCGAACACTGAAGCTTTCTTT

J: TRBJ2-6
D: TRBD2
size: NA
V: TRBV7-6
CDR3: CASSSAGAGANVLTF
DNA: TGTGCCAGCAGCTCGGCGGGGGCTGGGGCCAACGTCCTGACTTTC

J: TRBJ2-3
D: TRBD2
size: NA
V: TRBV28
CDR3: CASGRGEIDTQYF
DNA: TGTGCCAGCGGGCGGGGGGAGATAGATACGCAGTATTTT

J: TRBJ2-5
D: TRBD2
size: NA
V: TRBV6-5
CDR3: CASSERDPRETQYF
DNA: TGTGCCAGCAGTGAGCGGGACCCGAGGGAGACCCAGTACTTC